Below, 3 T cell receptor beta chains from the same sample are listed, as sequenced in a study of T cell responses to AZD1222 COVID-19 vaccine. Assay: immunoSEQ multiplex PCR; the TCRdb copy retains only in-frame clones and omits some. Seen here are approximately 74,000 clones, approximately 90% observed once, and the top ten hold less than 3%. This specimen was peripheral blood, taken on day 0 of AZD1222 vaccination. Source of these receptors: an adult in good health.

This chain joins TRBV13 and TRBJ2-7, with a tentative D call TRBD2 (5 bases). This CDR3 has 12 residues. Germline CDR1 is PRHDT and CDR2 is FYEKMQ (reference sequence). V gave up 8 bases and J gave up 1 base, with 9 bases separating them. The CDR3 DNA reads as TGTGCCAGCGGGAAGCGGTCCTACGAGCAGTACTTC. Translation: CASGKRSYEQYF.

This chain joins TRBV4-3 and TRBJ1-1; tentative D call: TRBD1 (6 bases). Germline V lookup: CDR1 LGHNA, CDR2 YSLEER. Deletions cut 1 base from V and 4 bases from J, with 13 bases between. The CDR3 totals 15 residues. In DNA form, the CDR3 reads TGCGCCAGCAGCCAAGGATACAGGGACGGCACTGAAGCTTTCTTT. The encoded protein is CASSQGYRDGTEAFF.

The chain recombines TRBV19 with TRBJ1-2; D perhaps matches TRBD1 (5 bases). Germline CDR1 reads LNHDA; CDR2 reads SQIVND (reference sequence). V lost 9 bases, J lost 2 bases, and 19 bases lay in between. This CDR3 spans 15 amino acids. The CDR3 is CASQKPGAANYGYTF. CDR3 DNA: TGTGCCAGCCAGAAGCCTGGGGCCGCCAACTATGGCTACACCTTC.